This TCR beta chain was obtained from a study of blood T cell repertoires in COVID-19. The authors' processing: Estimates of nucleated cell counts were drawn from the amplification of reference gene primers. TCRdb's copy holds only in-frame clones and misses some; the assay was immunoSEQ multiplex PCR. The V and J calls and clone size are taken from that table; D and trimming were inferred from the DNA. This table has about 200,000 clones, about 85% appearing once. The origin of this receptor is a woman at least 80 years old with acute or convalescent COVID-19. Specimen: peripheral blood.

This CDR3 is CASSLVTGANYEQYF. The CDR3 DNA reads as TGTGCCAGCAGCTTGGTGACAGGGGCCAACTACGAGCAGTACTTC. The chain carries TRBV7-2 and TRBJ2-7; TRBD1 agrees at 8 bases. Per germline, CDR1 SGHTA and CDR2 FQGNSA. The CDR3 consists of 15 residues. After removal of 3 bases from V and 3 bases from J, the junction contained 7 bases not matched to a gene.